This is a list of T cell receptor beta chains from one sample in a study of Graves' ophthalmopathy and Graves' hyperthyroidism. TCRdb reanalysed the multiplex PCR reads using MiXCR and keeps one entry per CDR3 protein. Of hundreds of thousands of distinct CDR3 sequences in the sample, 15% to 17% were seen once. The material sequenced was peripheral blood. These receptors all come from a woman between 18 and 29 years old with stable Graves' hyperthyroidism. The CDR3 runs from the conserved cysteine through the conserved F or W. A D gene is named only where the DNA matches it firmly. The listing skips clone size in some rows; elsewhere it reads once, few, many or a size class.

>-|TRBJ2-7|14|-|TRBV7-8
TGTGCCAGCAGCTTATATCTAGGGATGCACGATCAGTACTTC
CASSLYLGMHDQYF
>few|TRBJ2-7|13|-|TRBV9
TGTGCCAGCAGCGTAGGTGGGACCCCTGAGCAGTACTTC
CASSVGGTPEQYF
>many|TRBJ2-2|15|-|TRBV2
TGTGCCAGCAAGAGGGATCCCAATCCCACCGGGGAGCTGTTTTTT
CASKRDPNPTGELFF
>few|TRBJ1-1|15|-|TRBV5-1
TGCGCCAGCAGCCTCCAACCGGGGGTTAGTACTGAAGCTTTCTTT
CASSLQPGVSTEAFF
>few|TRBJ2-4|14|-|TRBV30
TGTGCCTGGAGAGGATTAGGTGCCAAAAACATTCAGTACTTC
CAWRGLGAKNIQYF
>many|TRBJ1-6|16|TRBD1|TRBV3-1
TGTGCCAGCAGTCGGACAGGAAGCTCCTATAATTCACCCCTCCACTTT
CASSRTGSSYNSPLHF
>once|TRBJ2-7|14|TRBD2|TRBV20-1
TGCAGTGCTAGAGACGGGACTAGCGGCAACGAGCAGTACTTC
CSARDGTSGNEQYF
>many|TRBJ2-5|14|-|TRBV2
TGTGCCAACACCCCACAGGGCCTACAAGAGACCCAGTACTTC
CANTPQGLQETQYF
>-|TRBJ1-6|18|-|TRBV20-1
TGCAGTGCTAGAGGCCGGGACAACTCAAGCTCCTATAATTCACCCCTCCACTTT
CSARGRDNSSSYNSPLHF
>many|TRBJ1-2|15|TRBD1|TRBV7-3
TGTGCCAGCAGCTCTACAGGGGGCGGGTACTATGGCTACACCTTC
CASSSTGGGYYGYTF
>-|TRBJ2-7|15|-|TRBV6-2/TRBV6-3
TGTGCCAGCGGTCCCTCGTGGAGGTTTGACTACGAGCAGTACTTC
CASGPSWRFDYEQYF
>many|TRBJ2-5|15|TRBD1|TRBV11-2
TGTGCCAGCAGCCCGCGGGGACAGGGTTACGACAAAAAATACTTC
CASSPRGQGYDKKYF
>once|TRBJ2-5|15|-|TRBV4-2
TGTGCCAGCAGCCAAGATCCGGGGCAGCAAGAGACCCAGTACTTC
CASSQDPGQQETQYF
>many|TRBJ1-1|14|-|TRBV5-1
TGCGCCAGCAGCTTCATCAGGGCGAACACTGAAGCTTTCTTT
CASSFIRANTEAFF
>many|TRBJ2-2|11|-|TRBV12-3/TRBV12-4
TGTGCCAGCGTTAGCGGCGGGGAGCTGTTTTTT
CASVSGGELFF
>few|TRBJ2-7|19|TRBD1|TRBV13
TGTGCCAGCAGCTTAGTTGCTGACAGGGGGCGAACTCCCGTTCGGGAGCAGTACTTC
CASSLVADRGRTPVREQYF
>many|TRBJ1-6|15|-|TRBV20-1
TGCAGTGCTAGACCTTCCAGGAAAATGGGATCAGCCCTCCACTTT
CSARPSRKMGSALHF
>many|TRBJ1-6|13|-|TRBV19
TGTGCCAGTAGTACTGGACAGAGGTCACCCCTCCACTTT
CASSTGQRSPLHF
>many|TRBJ1-1|14|TRBD1|TRBV7-2
TGTGCCAGCAGCTTAACGGGGACAGACACTGAAGCTTTCTTT
CASSLTGTDTEAFF
>many|TRBJ2-5|13|TRBD1|TRBV20-1
TGCAGTGCTAGCTCGGGGACAGGGAAGACCCAGTACTTC
CSASSGTGKTQYF
>-|TRBJ1-1|14|TRBD1|TRBV5-1
TGTGCCAGCAGCCAAGGTACAGGGGCCACTGAAGCTTTCTTT
CASSQGTGATEAFF
>-|TRBJ2-4|15|-|TRBV12-3/TRBV12-4
TGTGCCAGCAGTTTGGCCGCTGGGGCCAAAAACATTCAGTACTTC
CASSLAAGAKNIQYF
>-|TRBJ2-5|14|-|TRBV7-2
TGTGCCAGCAGCTTCGGAAGGGGAGGAGAGACCCAGTACTTC
CASSFGRGGETQYF
>-|TRBJ1-1|15|-|TRBV11-2
TGTGCCAGCAGCTTAGGATCAAGCGGCGACACTGAAGCTTTCTTT
CASSLGSSGDTEAFF
>many|TRBJ2-7|15|-|TRBV11-2
TGTGCCAGCAGCTCTCAGACCCTTGGCTCCTACGAGCAGTACTTC
CASSSQTLGSYEQYF
>many|TRBJ1-2|13|-|TRBV7-8
TGTGCCAGCAGCTTAGACCGACGAGAGAGGTACACCTTC
CASSLDRRERYTF
>many|TRBJ2-7|13|-|TRBV11-2
TGTGCCAGCCTTTCGAGTAGGGACGGCGAGCAGTACTTC
CASLSSRDGEQYF
>many|TRBJ2-7|12|-|TRBV5-1
TGCGCCAGCAGCTTACCCACTGCCGAGCAGTACTTC
CASSLPTAEQYF
>many|TRBJ1-5|15|TRBD1|TRBV12-3/TRBV12-4
TGTGCCGGAACCCAACAGGGGTATGGTGATCAGCCCCAGCATTTT
CAGTQQGYGDQPQHF
>-|TRBJ1-1|16|TRBD1|TRBV6-1
TGTGCCAGCAGCCGAGGCGGGACAGGTCTGAACACTGAAGCTTTCTTT
CASSRGGTGLNTEAFF
>once|TRBJ2-7|14|-|TRBV19
TGTGCCAGTAGTTTCTCCGGGAGTCCCTACGAGCAGTACTTC
CASSFSGSPYEQYF
>-|TRBJ2-4|19|-|TRBV11-1
TGTGCCAGCAGCTTAGGTGGTGGAGGGGGCCAGGTCACCAAAAACATTCAGTACTTC
CASSLGGGGGQVTKNIQYF
>-|TRBJ1-1|12|TRBD1|TRBV28
TGTGCCAGCAGCACACCGGGACAGGAAGCTTTCTTT
CASSTPGQEAFF